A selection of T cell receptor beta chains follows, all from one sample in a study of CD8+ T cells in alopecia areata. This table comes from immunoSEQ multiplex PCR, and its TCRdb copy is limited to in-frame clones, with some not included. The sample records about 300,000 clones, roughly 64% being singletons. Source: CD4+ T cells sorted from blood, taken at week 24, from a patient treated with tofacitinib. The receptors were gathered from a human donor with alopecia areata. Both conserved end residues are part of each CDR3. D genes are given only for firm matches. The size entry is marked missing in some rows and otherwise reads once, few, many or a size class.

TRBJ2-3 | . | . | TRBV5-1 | CASSLEGRYTDTQYF | TGCGCCAGCAGCTTGGAGGGCAGGTACACAGATACGCAGTATTTT
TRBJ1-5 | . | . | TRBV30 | CACEGLNQPQHF | TGTGCCTGTGAGGGGCTCAATCAGCCCCAGCATTTT
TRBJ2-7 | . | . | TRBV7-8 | CASSPTGKYEQYF | TGTGCCAGCAGCCCTACCGGGAAATACGAGCAGTACTTC
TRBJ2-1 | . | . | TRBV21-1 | CASSKGVDMVSYNEQFF | TGTGCCAGCAGCAAAGGGGTGGATATGGTCTCCTACAATGAGCAGTTCTTC
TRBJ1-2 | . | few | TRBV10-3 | CAIGAGLYGGYTF | TGTGCCATCGGGGCAGGCCTTTACGGCGGCTACACCTTC
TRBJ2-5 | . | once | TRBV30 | CAWSGAVKETQYF | TGTGCCTGGAGTGGTGCAGTCAAAGAGACCCAGTACTTC
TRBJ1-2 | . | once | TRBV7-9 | CASSLGRANYGYTF | TGTGCCAGCAGCTTAGGAAGGGCCAACTATGGCTACACCTTC
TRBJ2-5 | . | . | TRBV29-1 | CSVGYSLQETQYF | TGCAGCGTTGGGTATAGCTTACAGGAGACCCAGTACTTC
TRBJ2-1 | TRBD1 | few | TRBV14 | CASSQDRNNEQFF | TGTGCCAGCAGCCAGGACAGGAACAATGAGCAGTTCTTC
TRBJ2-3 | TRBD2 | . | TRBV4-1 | CASSQVGLAVTDTQYF | TGCGCCAGCAGCCAAGTGGGTCTAGCGGTCACAGATACGCAGTATTTT
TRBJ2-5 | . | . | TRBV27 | CASSSVRGQETQYF | TGTGCCAGCAGTTCGGTCCGGGGCCAAGAGACCCAGTACTTC
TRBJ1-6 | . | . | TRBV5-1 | CASSPGRTDNSPLHF | TGCGCCAGCAGCCCCGGTCGGACCGATAATTCACCCCTCCACTTT
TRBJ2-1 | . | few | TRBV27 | CASSFRGGRNEQFF | TGTGCCAGCAGTTTTAGAGGAGGACGCAATGAGCAGTTCTTC
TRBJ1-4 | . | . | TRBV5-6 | CASSLGARQLFF | TGTGCCAGCAGCTTGGGGGCCCGTCAACTGTTTTTT
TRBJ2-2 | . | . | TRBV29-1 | CSVAPGGDGELFF | TGCAGCGTTGCCCCGGGGGGCGACGGGGAGCTGTTTTTT
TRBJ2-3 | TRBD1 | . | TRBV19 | CASKGTAGTAQDTQYF | TGTGCCAGTAAAGGAACGGCTGGGACAGCTCAAGATACGCAGTATTTT
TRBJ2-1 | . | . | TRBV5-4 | CASSSRIGVSYNEQFF | TGTGCCAGCAGTTCCCGGATAGGGGTGTCCTACAATGAGCAGTTCTTC
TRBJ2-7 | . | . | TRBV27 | CASSSRVYEQYF | TGTGCCAGCAGTTCCAGGGTCTACGAGCAGTACTTC
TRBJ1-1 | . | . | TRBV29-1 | CSVDLSEAFF | TGCAGCGTTGATCTCTCTGAAGCTTTCTTT
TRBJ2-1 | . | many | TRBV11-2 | CASSTRVAYNEQFF | TGTGCCAGCAGCACCAGGGTGGCCTACAATGAGCAGTTCTTC
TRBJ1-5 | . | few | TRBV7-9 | CASSRENQPQHF | TGTGCCAGCAGCCGAGAGAATCAGCCCCAGCATTTT
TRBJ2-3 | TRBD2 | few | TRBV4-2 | CASSHKGSGGSTDTQYF | TGTGCCAGCAGCCATAAGGGAAGCGGGGGGAGCACAGATACGCAGTATTTT